This TCR beta chain was found in a study of ipilimumab plus nivolumab after autologous stem cell transplantation. The wider study: A median of roughly 8 nivolumab and a few ipilimumab doses were given. The myeloma cohort included high-risk transplant-naive patients and patients relapsing within 3 years of a first autologous transplant.

Starting 14 to 28 days after autologous transplant, ipilimumab 1 mg/kg was given. Patients got 3 mg/kg IV nivolumab weeks 1, 4, 7, 10, then biweekly through week 26. Repertoires were generated with immunoSEQ multiplex PCR, while TCRdb's copy carries only in-frame clones and drops some. The table shows tens of thousands of clones, with approximately 91% occurring only once. The germline gives CDR1 SGDLS, CDR2 YYNGEE. CDR3 length: 15 amino acids. V was clipped by 1 base and J by 7 bases, with 15 bases between them. The sequence came from a male donor with multiple myeloma. The material was PBMCs, obtained in a trial of ipilimumab plus nivolumab as post-transplant consolidation. This chain joins TRBV9 and TRBJ1-3, with a weak D call TRBD1 (5 bases). CDR3 amino acids: CASSVIQGPGNTIYF. The CDR3 nucleotides read TGTGCCAGCAGCGTAATCCAGGGACCCGGGAACACCATATATTTT.